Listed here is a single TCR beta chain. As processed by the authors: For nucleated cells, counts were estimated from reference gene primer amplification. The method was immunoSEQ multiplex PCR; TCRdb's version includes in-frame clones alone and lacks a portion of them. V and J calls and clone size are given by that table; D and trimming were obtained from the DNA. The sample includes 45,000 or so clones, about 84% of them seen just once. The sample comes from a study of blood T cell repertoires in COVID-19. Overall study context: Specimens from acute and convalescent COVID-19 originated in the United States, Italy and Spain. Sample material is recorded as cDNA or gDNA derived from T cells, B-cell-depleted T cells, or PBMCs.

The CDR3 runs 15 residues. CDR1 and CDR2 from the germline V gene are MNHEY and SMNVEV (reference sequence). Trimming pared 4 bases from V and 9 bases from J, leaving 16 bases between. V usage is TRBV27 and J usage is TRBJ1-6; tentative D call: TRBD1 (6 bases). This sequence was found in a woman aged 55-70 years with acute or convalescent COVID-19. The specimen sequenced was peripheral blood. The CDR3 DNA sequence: TGTGCCAGCAGTTACTGGGGGCAGGGCGGTTCACCCCTCCACTTT. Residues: CASSYWGQGGSPLHF.